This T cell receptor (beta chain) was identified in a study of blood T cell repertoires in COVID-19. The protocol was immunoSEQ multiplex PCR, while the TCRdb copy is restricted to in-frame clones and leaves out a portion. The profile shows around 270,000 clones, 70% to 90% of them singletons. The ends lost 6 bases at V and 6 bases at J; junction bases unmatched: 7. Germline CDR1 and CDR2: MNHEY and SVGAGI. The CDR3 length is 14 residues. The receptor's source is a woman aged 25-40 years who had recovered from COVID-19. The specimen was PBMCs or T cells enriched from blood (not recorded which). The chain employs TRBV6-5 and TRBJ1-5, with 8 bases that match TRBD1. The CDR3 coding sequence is TGTGCCAGCAGGAGTAGACAGGGGATTCAGCCCCAGCATTTT. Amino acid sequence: CASRSRQGIQPQHF.